Below are 16 T cell receptor beta chains sequenced from a single sample in a study of cytomegalovirus exposure and HLA in healthy donors. 60 Vbeta and 13 Jbeta primers were used in PCR. Repertoires were generated with immunoSEQ multiplex PCR, while TCRdb's copy carries only in-frame clones and drops some. The sample contains approximately 110,000 clones, approximately 80% of which appear only once. What was sequenced was PBMCs. The receptors shown here come from a female donor in good health and CMV-seropositive.

As regards this clone: Sequence at one end of the junction differs from germline and may be a read error. This chain joins TRBV7-9 and TRBJ1-4; 7 bases align to TRBD1. The CDR3 is 18 residues long. Germline lookup yields CDR1 SEHNR and CDR2 FQNEAQ (reference sequence). The CDR3 protein is CSSTLTGGGRSIREKLFF. CDR3 bases: TGTTCCAGCACCCTCACCGGAGGGGGCAGGTCCATAAGGGAAAAACTGTTTTTT.

This chain links TRBV28 with TRBJ1-2, with 8 bases lining up with TRBD1. CDR1 and CDR2 from the germline V gene are MDHEN and SYDVKM. The CDR3 sequence is 17 residues long. Losses at the gene ends were 2 bases for V and 8 bases for J; bases not matched to a gene: 16. CDR3 nucleotide sequence: TGTGCCAGCAGTTTAAGGGGGGCAGGGGGCGCGTTAGGAGGCTACACCTTC. Translated: CASSLRGAGGALGGYTF.

The gene calls are TRBV19 and TRBJ1-2; D may be TRBD1 (5 bases). The CDR3 runs to 12 residues. Germline CDR1 is LNHDA and CDR2 is SQIVND (reference sequence). V lost 5 bases to trimming and J lost 7 bases, with 11 bases between them. The CDR3 bases are TGTGCCAGTAGTCCGCCAGGGTTTGGCTACACCTTC. It encodes CASSPPGFGYTF.

The chain carries TRBV27 and TRBJ1-2; 7 bases map to TRBD1. The CDR3 is 14 amino acids. From germline, CDR1 is MNHEY and CDR2 SMNVEV (reference sequence). J was trimmed by 6 bases and V by 7 bases; bases with no gene match: 11. CDR3 in amino acids: CASKVSTGENGYTF. CDR3 DNA: TGTGCCAGCAAGGTTTCCACAGGGGAGAATGGCTACACCTTC.

The chain combines TRBV5-6 with TRBJ2-5, with D tentatively TRBD1 (6 bases). The CDR3 length is 14 residues. V was shortened by 2 bases and J by 5 bases, with 13 bases between the two germline ends. Germline CDR1 is SGHDT and CDR2 is YYEEEE. The CDR3 protein is CASSFTGSRETQYF. The CDR3, as DNA: TGTGCCAGCAGCTTCACAGGGAGTAGGGAGACCCAGTACTTC. The full variable domain, with the rest looked up from reference TRBV5-6 and TRBJ2-5, is DAGVTQSPTHLIKTRGQQVTLRCSPKSGHDTVSWYQQALGQGPQFIFQYYEEEERQRGNFPDRFSGHQFPNYSSELNVNALLLGDSALYLCASSFTGSRETQYFGPGTRLLVL.

The V gene is TRBV4-1, the J gene TRBJ1-3; 7 bases map to TRBD1. Germline trimming cut 0 bases from V and 5 bases from J; bases unmatched to any gene: 4. Germline V gene sequence: CDR1 MGHRA, CDR2 YSYEKL. CDR3 size: 15 residues. As DNA, the CDR3 is TGCGCCAGCAGCCAAGATGCAGGGGGGAGAAACACCATATATTTT. Its protein is CASSQDAGGRNTIYF.

The chain couples TRBV5-5 to TRBJ1-5, with 9 bases matching TRBD1. The CDR3 sequence is 17 residues long. Losses at the gene ends were 4 bases for V and 0 bases for J; bases not matched to a gene: 8. CDR1 and CDR2 (germline): SGHKS, YYEKEE (reference sequence). The CDR3 coding sequence is TGTGCCAGCAGCCCGCGACAGGGGGACGATAGCAATCAGCCCCAGCATTTT. Protein sequence: CASSPRQGDDSNQPQHF.

V and J are TRBV2 and TRBJ1-1; TRBD1 aligns across 10 bases. This CDR3 comprises 15 residues. The V gene's germline CDR1 is SNHLY and CDR2 FYNNEI. The V and J ends lost 5 bases and 0 bases, in that order; junction bases with no gene match: 3. The CDR3 sequence is CASSKDRGMNTEAFF. CDR3 DNA: TGTGCCAGCAGTAAGGACAGGGGGATGAACACTGAAGCTTTCTTT.

V and J are TRBV30 and TRBJ1-3; D not resolved. Deletions cut 3 bases from V and 0 bases from J, with 9 bases between. The CDR3 has 14 amino acids. Germline V gives CDR1 GTSNPN, CDR2 SVGIG (reference sequence). CDR3 bases: TGTGCCTGGAGAAGAGGGAGCTCTGGAAACACCATATATTTT. The encoded protein is CAWRRGSSGNTIYF.

The V and J genes are TRBV27 and TRBJ1-5; possible D gene TRBD1, 5 bases. V was trimmed by 2 bases and J by 6 bases, leaving 5 bases between them. Germline CDR1 is MNHEY and CDR2 is SMNVEV (reference sequence). This CDR3 region has 12 residues. The CDR3: CASSLQGQPQHF. CDR3 DNA: TGTGCCAGCAGTTTACAGGGTCAGCCCCAGCATTTT.

A few counts support this clone. A junction boundary mismatches the germline segment, possibly from a read error. The chain is built from TRBV7-7 and TRBJ2-5; maybe TRBD1 (5 bases). This CDR3 is 15 amino acids long. Germline assignment: CDR1 SSHAT and CDR2 FNYEAQ (reference sequence). CDR3: CASSYAGAPQETQYF. In DNA, the CDR3 is TGTGCTAGCAGCTACGCTGGGGCGCCGCAAGAGACCCAGTACTTC.

The J gene is TRBJ2-2, the V gene TRBV5-1; a weak D match, TRBD2 (6 bases). Deletions cut 0 bases from V and 0 bases from J, with 6 bases between. The V gene's germline CDR1 is SGHRS and CDR2 YFSETQ. The CDR3 spans 15 residues. CDR3 residues: CASSLGGANTGELFF. The CDR3 DNA is TGCGCCAGCAGCTTGGGCGGGGCGAACACCGGGGAGCTGTTTTTT. The complete variable domain, with remaining parts taken from reference TRBV5-1 and TRBJ2-2, reads KAGVTQTPRYLIKTRGQQVTLSCSPISGHRSVSWYQQTPGQGLQFLFEYFSETQRNKGNFPGRFSGRQFSNSRSEMNVSTLELGDSALYLCASSLGGANTGELFFGEGSRLTVL.

The rearrangement uses TRBV5-1 and TRBJ1-1; D might be TRBD1 (6 bases). Germline V lookup: CDR1 SGHRS, CDR2 YFSETQ. V was cut by 0 bases and J by 1 base, with 16 bases left in between. The CDR3 extends over 17 amino acids. As DNA, the CDR3 is TGCGCCAGCAGCTTGGCAGTGCGGGGGCAGAGGAACACTGAAGCTTTCTTT. Protein product: CASSLAVRGQRNTEAFF.

Points on this clone: Other nucleotide sequences in the sample specify the same CDR3. The CDR3 loop is CASSSGATNEKLFF. The DNA of the CDR3 is TGTGCCAGCAGCTCCGGAGCAACTAATGAAAAACTGTTTTTT. The chain uses TRBV7-9 and TRBJ1-4; no reliable D call. V was cut by 4 bases and J by 0 bases, with 6 bases left in between. Germline values: CDR1 SEHNR, CDR2 FQNEAQ (reference sequence). The CDR3 has 14 residues.

The rearrangement joins TRBV9 to TRBJ2-3; 8 bases fit TRBD2. The junction had 16 bases not matched to a gene; V was cut back by 4 bases and J by 6 bases. The CDR3 has 17 amino acids. Per germline, CDR1 SGDLS and CDR2 YYNGEE. This CDR3 reads CASSLGRTGTSGDTQYF. CDR3 nucleotides: TGTGCCAGCAGCCTCGGACGTACCGGGACTAGTGGGGATACGCAGTATTTT.

The chain links TRBV15 to TRBJ2-3; 12 nucleotides align to TRBD2. The CDR3 spans 18 residues. CDR1 LNHNV and CDR2 YYDKDF come from the germline V gene (reference sequence). J was trimmed by 0 bases and V by 1 base; bases with no gene match: 5. In DNA, the CDR3 is TGTGCCACCAGCAGAGCCTGGACTAGCGGGACTAGCACAGATACGCAGTATTTT. It is translated as CATSRAWTSGTSTDTQYF.